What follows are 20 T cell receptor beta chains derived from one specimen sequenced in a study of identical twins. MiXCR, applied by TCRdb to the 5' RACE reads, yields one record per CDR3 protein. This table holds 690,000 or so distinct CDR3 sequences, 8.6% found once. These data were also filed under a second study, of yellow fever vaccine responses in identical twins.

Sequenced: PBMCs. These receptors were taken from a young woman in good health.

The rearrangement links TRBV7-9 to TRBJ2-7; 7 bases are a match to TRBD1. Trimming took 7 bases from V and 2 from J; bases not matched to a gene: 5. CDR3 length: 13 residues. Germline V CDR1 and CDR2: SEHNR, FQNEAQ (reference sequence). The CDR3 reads CASKGQMTYEQYF. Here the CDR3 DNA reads TGTGCCAGCAAGGGACAGATGACCTACGAGCAGTACTTC.

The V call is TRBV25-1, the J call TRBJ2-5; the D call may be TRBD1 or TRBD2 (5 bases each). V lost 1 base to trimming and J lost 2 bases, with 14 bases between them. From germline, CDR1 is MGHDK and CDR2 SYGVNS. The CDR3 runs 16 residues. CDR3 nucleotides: TGTGCCAGCAGTGAATTTGGGGCGGGCCTACAAGAGACCCAGTACTTC. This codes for CASSEFGAGLQETQYF.

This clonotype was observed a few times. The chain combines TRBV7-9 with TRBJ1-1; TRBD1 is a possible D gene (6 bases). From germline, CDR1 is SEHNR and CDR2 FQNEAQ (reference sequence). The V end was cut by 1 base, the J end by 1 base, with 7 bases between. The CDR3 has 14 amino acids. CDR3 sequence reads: CASSLDRENTEAFF. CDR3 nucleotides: TGTGCCAGCAGCTTAGACAGGGAGAACACTGAAGCTTTCTTT.

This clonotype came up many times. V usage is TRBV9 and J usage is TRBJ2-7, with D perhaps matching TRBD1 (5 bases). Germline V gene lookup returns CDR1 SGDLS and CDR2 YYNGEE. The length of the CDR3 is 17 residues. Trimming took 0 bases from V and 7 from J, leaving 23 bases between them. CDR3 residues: CASSVGTGGEGVTEQYF. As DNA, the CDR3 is TGTGCCAGCAGCGTAGGCACGGGTGGAGAAGGGGTCACTGAGCAGTACTTC.

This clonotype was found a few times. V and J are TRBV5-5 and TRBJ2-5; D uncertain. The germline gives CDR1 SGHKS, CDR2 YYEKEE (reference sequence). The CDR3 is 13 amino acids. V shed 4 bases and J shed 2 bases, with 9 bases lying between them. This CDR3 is CASSGVRQETQYF. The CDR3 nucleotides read TGTGCCAGCAGCGGGGTGCGTCAAGAGACCCAGTACTTC.

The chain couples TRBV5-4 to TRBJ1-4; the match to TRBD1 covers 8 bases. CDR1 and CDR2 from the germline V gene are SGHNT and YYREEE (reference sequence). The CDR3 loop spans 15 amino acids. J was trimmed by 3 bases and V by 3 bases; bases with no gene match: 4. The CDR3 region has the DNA TGTGCCAGCAGCTCGGACAGGGAGCCTAATGAAAAACTGTTTTTT. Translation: CASSSDREPNEKLFF.

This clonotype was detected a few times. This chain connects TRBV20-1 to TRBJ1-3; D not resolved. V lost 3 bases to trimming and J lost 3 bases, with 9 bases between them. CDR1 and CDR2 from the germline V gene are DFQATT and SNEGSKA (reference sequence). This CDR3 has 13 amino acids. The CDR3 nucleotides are TGCAGTGCTAGGTTAACAGTTGGAAACACCATATATTTT. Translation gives CSARLTVGNTIYF.

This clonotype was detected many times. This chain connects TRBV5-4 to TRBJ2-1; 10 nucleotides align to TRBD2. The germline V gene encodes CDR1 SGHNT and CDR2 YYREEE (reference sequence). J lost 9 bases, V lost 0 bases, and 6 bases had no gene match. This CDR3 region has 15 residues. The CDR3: CASSLELAGNGEQFF. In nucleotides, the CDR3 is TGTGCCAGCAGCTTGGAACTAGCGGGGAACGGTGAGCAGTTCTTC.

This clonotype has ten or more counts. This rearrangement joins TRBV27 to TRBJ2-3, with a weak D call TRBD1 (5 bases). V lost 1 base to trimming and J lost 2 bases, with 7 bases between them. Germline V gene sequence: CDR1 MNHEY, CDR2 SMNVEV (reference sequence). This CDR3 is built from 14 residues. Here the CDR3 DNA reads TGTGCCAGCAGTTTATACAGGCACACAGATACGCAGTATTTT. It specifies CASSLYRHTDTQYF.

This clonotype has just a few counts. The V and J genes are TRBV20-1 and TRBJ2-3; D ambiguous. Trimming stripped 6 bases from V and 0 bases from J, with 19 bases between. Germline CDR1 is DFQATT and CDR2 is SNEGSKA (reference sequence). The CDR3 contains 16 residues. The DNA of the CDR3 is TGCAGTGCGGGGTCCGTGAGGAGAACTAGCACAGATACGCAGTATTTT. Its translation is CSAGSVRRTSTDTQYF.

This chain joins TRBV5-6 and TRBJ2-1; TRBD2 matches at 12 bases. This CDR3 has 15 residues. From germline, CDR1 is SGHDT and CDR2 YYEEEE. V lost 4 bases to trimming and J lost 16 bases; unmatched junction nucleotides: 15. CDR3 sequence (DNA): TGTGCCAGCAGCCATCAGACTAGCGGGGGACGCGGTTCTTTCTTC. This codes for CASSHQTSGGRGSFF.

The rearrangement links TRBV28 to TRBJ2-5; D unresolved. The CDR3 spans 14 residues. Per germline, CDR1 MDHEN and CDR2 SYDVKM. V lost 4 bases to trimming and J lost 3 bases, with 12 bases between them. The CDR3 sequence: CASSSGPPKETQYF. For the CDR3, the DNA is TGTGCCAGCAGTTCCGGGCCCCCGAAAGAGACCCAGTACTTC.

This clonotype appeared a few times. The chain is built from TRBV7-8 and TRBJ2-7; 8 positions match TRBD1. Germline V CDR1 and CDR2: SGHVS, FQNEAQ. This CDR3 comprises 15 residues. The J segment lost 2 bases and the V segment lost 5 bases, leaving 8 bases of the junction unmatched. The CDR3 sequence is CASSQGQGPTYEQYF. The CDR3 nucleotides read TGTGCCAGCAGCCAAGGACAGGGACCCACCTACGAGCAGTACTTC.

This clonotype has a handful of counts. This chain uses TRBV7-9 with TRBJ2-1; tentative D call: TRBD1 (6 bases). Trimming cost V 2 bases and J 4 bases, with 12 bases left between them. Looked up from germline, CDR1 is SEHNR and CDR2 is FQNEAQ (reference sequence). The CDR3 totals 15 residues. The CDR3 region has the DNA TGTGCCAGCAGCTTAATCAGGGGTCTATACAATGAGCAGTTCTTC. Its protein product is CASSLIRGLYNEQFF.

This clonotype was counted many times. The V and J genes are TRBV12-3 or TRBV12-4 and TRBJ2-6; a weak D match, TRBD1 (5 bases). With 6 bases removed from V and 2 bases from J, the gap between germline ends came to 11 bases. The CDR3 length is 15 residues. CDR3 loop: CASRQGRAGANVLTF. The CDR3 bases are TGTGCCAGCAGGCAGGGTAGGGCTGGGGCCAACGTCCTGACTTTC.

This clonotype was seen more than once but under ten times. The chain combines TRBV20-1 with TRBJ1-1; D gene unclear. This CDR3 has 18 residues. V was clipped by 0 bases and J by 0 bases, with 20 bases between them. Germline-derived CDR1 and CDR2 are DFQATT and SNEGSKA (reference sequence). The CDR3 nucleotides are TGCAGTGCTAGAGATTGGTTTTTCAGTCAGCGACTGAACACTGAAGCTTTCTTT. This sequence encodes CSARDWFFSQRLNTEAFF.

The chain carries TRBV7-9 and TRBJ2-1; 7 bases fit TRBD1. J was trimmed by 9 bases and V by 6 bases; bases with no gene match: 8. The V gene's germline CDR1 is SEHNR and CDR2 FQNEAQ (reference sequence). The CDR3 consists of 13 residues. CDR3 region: CASRSDRAGEQFF. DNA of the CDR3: TGTGCCAGCAGATCAGACAGGGCGGGTGAGCAGTTCTTC.

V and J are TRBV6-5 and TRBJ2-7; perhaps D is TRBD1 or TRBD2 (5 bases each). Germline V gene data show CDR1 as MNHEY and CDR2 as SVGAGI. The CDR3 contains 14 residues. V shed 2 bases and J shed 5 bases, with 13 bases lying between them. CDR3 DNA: TGTGCCAGCAGTTACGGGGGTAGGACCCACGAGCAGTACTTC. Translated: CASSYGGRTHEQYF.

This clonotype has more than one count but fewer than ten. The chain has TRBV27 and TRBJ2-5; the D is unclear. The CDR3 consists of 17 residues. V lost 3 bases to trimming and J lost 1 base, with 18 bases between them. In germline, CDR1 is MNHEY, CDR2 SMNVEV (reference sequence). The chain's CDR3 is CASSLFASLRAQETQYF. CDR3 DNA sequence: TGTGCCAGCAGTTTGTTCGCGAGTTTACGGGCCCAAGAGACCCAGTACTTC.

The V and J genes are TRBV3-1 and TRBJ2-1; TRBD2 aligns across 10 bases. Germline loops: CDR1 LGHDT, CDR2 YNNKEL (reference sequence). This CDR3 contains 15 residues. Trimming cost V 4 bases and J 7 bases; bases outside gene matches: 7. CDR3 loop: CASSPRTSGTNEQFF. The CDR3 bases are TGTGCCAGCAGCCCCCGGACTAGCGGTACGAATGAGCAGTTCTTC.